The entry that follows covers one T cell receptor beta chain sequence. These data come from a study of glioma-infiltrating T cells after dendritic cell vaccination. Data came from immunoSEQ multiplex PCR; TCRdb stores just in-frame clones and leaves some out. The table has under 100,000 clones, about 84% seen once. Per the germline V gene, CDR1 is SGHVS and CDR2 is FNYEAQ. V dropped 2 bases and J dropped 4 bases, with 11 bases sitting between them. The CDR3 runs 14 residues. The sequence was obtained from a human donor with glioblastoma. Sequences were derived from blood, sampled before dendritic cell vaccination. The chain is built from TRBV7-6 and TRBJ1-1; D unclear. CDR3 coding DNA: TGTGCCAGCAGCTTAAGGAGTTCGGGCACTGAAGCTTTCTTT. Amino acids: CASSLRSSGTEAFF.